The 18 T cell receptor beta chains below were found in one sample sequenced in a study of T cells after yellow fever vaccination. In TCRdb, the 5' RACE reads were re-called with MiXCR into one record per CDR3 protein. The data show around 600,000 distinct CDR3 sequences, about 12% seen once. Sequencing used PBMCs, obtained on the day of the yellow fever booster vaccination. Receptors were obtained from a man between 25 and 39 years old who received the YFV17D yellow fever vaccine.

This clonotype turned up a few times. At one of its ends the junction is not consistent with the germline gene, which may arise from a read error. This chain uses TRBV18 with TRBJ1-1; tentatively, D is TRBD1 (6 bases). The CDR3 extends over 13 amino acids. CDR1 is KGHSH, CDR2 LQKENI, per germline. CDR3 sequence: CASSDDRNTGAFF. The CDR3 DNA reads TGTGCCAGCTCGGACGACAGGAACACTGGAGCTTTCTTT.

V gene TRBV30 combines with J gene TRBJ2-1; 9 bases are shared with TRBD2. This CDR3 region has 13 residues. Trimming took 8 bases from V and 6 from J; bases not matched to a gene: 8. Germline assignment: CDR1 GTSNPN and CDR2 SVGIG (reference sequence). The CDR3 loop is CALEGSGSNEQFF. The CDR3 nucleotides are TGTGCCCTTGAGGGTAGCGGGAGCAATGAGCAGTTCTTC.

CDR3 in amino acids: CASRLVVWTSGPRHTDTQYF. CDR3 in DNA: TGTGCCAGCAGGCTAGTTGTATGGACTAGCGGGCCCAGACACACAGATACGCAGTATTTT. The chain joins TRBV7-8 to TRBJ2-3; TRBD2 matches 11 bases. The CDR3 covers 20 residues. Germline CDR1 is SGHVS and CDR2 is FQNEAQ. V lost 6 bases to trimming and J lost 2 bases; unmatched junction nucleotides: 19. The whole variable domain, remainder taken from reference TRBV7-8 and TRBJ2-3, is GAGVSQSPRYKVAKRGQDVALRCDPISGHVSLFWYQQALGQGPEFLTYFQNEAQLDKSGLPSDRFFAERPEGSVSTLKIQRTQQEDSAVYLCASRLVVWTSGPRHTDTQYFGPGTRLTVL.

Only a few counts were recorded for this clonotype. The DNA for the CDR3 is TGTGCCACCGCCCCTGGGACCGGGGAGCTGTTTTTT. Encoded protein: CATAPGTGELFF. The V and J genes are TRBV24-1 and TRBJ2-2; no clear D. V was pared by 9 bases and J by 5 bases, with 9 bases between. CDR1 KGHDR and CDR2 SFDVKD come from the germline V gene. The CDR3 length is 12 residues.

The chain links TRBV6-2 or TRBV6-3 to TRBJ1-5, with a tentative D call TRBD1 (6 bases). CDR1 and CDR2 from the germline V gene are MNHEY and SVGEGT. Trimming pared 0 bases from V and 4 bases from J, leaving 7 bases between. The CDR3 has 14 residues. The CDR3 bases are TGTGCCAGCAGTTACTCGGGGGCAAATCAGCCCCAGCATTTT. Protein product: CASSYSGANQPQHF.

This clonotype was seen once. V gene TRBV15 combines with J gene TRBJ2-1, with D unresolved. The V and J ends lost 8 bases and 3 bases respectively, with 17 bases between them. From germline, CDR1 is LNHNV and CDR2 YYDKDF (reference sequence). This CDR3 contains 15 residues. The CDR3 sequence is CATQPSPAYYNEQFF. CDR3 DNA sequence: TGTGCCACCCAGCCCAGCCCGGCTTACTACAATGAGCAGTTCTTC.

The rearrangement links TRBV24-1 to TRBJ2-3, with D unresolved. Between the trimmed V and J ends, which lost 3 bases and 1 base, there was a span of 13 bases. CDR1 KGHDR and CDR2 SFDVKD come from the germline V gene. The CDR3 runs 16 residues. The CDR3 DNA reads TGTGCCACCAGTGATCCTCAGTTGGGCCGCACAGATACGCAGTATTTT. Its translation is CATSDPQLGRTDTQYF.

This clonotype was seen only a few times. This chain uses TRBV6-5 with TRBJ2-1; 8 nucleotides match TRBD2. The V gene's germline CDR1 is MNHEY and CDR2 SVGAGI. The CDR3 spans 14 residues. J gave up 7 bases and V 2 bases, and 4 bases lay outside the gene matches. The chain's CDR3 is CASSYPGGRNEQFF. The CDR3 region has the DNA TGTGCCAGCAGTTACCCGGGCGGGAGGAATGAGCAGTTCTTC.

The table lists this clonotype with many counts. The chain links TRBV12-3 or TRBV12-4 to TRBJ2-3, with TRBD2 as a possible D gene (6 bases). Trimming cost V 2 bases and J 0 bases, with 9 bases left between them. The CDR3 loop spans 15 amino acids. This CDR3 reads CASSLLGLSTDTQYF. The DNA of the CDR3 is TGTGCCAGCAGTTTACTGGGACTTAGCACAGATACGCAGTATTTT.

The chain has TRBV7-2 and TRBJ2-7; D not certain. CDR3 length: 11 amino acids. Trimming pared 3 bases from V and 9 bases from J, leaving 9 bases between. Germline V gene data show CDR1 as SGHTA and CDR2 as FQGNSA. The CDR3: CASSLAWVQYF. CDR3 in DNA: TGTGCCAGCAGCTTGGCCTGGGTGCAGTACTTC.

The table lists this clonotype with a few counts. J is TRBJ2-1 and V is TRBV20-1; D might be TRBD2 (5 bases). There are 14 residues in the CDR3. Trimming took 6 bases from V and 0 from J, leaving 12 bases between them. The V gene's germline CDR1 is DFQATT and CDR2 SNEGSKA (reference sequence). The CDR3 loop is CSAKSGSSYNEQFF. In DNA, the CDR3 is TGCAGTGCGAAAAGCGGAAGCTCCTACAATGAGCAGTTCTTC.

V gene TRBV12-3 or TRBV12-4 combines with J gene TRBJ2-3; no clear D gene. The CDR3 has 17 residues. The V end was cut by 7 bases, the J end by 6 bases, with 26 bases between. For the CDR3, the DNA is TGTGCCAGCACCTCCACTTTTGCCGAGGACCTGGCGGATACGCAGTATTTT. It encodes CASTSTFAEDLADTQYF.

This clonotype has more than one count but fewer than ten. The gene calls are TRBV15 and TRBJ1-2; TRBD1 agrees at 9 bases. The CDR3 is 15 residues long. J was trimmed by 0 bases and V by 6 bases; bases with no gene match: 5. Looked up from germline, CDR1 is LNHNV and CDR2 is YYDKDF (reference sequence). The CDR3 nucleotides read TGTGCCACCAGAGAGGACAGGGGAGCTAACTATGGCTACACCTTC. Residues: CATREDRGANYGYTF.

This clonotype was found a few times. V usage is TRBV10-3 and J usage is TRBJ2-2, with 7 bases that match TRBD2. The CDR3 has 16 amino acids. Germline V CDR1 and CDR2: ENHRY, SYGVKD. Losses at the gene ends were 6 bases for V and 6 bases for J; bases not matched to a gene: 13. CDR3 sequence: CAISHPGRSESGELFF. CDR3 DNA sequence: TGTGCCATCAGCCACCCCGGGAGGTCAGAGTCCGGGGAGCTGTTTTTT.

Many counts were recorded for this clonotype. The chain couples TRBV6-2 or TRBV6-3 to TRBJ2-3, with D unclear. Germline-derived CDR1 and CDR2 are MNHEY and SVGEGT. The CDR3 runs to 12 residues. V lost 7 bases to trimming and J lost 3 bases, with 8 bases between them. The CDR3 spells CASKEGTDTQYF. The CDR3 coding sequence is TGTGCCAGCAAAGAAGGAACAGATACGCAGTATTTT.

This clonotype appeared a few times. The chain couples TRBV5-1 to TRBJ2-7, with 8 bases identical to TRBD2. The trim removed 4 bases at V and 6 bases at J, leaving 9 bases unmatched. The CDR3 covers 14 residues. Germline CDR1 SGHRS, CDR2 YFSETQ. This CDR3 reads CASSTSAGGSEQYF. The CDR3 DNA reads TGCGCCAGCAGCACCAGTGCGGGAGGAAGCGAGCAGTACTTC.

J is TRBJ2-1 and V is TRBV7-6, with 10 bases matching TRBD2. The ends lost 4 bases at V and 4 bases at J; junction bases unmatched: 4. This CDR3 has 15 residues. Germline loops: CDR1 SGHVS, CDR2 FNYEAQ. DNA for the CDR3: TGTGCCAGCAGCTCAGAGACTAGCGGGTACAATGAGCAGTTCTTC. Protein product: CASSSETSGYNEQFF.

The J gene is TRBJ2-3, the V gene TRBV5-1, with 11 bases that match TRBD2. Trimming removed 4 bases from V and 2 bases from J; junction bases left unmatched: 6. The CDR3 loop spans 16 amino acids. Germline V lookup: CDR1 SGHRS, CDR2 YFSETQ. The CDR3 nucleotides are TGCGCCAGCAGCAACGGACTAGCGGGTCTCACAGATACGCAGTATTTT. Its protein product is CASSNGLAGLTDTQYF.